These T cell receptor beta chains were read from a single sample in a study of siplizumab effects on memory and regulatory T cells. The protocol was immunoSEQ multiplex PCR, while the TCRdb copy is restricted to in-frame clones and leaves out a portion. This sample has tens of thousands of clones, with over 85% found just once. The sequenced sample consisted of CD8+ T cells sorted from blood. These receptors all stem from a human donor in good health. The CDR3 runs from the conserved cysteine through the conserved F or W. D genes are given only for firm matches. The size of a clone is reported for some rows only, either as once, few or many, or as a class for expanded clones.

V: TRBV19; D: .; J: TRBJ2-7; size: .; CDR3: CASSPGPSRYEQYF; DNA: TGTGCCAGTAGCCCGGGCCCTTCGCGGTATGAGCAGTACTTC
V: TRBV9; D: .; J: TRBJ1-2; size: .; CDR3: CASSAWGAQSGYTF; DNA: TGTGCCAGCAGCGCCTGGGGGGCGCAAAGTGGCTACACCTTC
V: TRBV21-1; D: .; J: TRBJ2-3; size: .; CDR3: CASSKTTGGPSTDTQYF; DNA: TGTGCCAGCAGCAAAACGACAGGGGGCCCTAGCACAGATACGCAGTATTTT
V: TRBV7-3; D: TRBD1; J: TRBJ2-3; size: .; CDR3: CASSPDRGGDTQYF; DNA: TGTGCCAGCAGCCCGGACAGGGGGGGAGATACGCAGTATTTT
V: TRBV4-2; D: .; J: TRBJ1-2; size: .; CDR3: CASSQPPGQTNYGYTF; DNA: TGTGCCAGCAGCCAACCCCCTGGACAGACTAACTATGGCTACACCTTC
V: TRBV29-1; D: TRBD1; J: TRBJ2-7; size: many; CDR3: CSVVYRDRFSYEQYF; DNA: TGCAGCGTTGTCTACCGGGACAGGTTCTCCTACGAGCAGTACTTC
V: TRBV13; D: TRBD1; J: TRBJ1-1; size: .; CDR3: CASSLEPGQGAENTEAFF; DNA: TGTGCCAGCAGCTTAGAACCGGGACAGGGGGCGGAGAACACTGAAGCTTTCTTT
V: TRBV4-1; D: TRBD2; J: TRBJ2-7; size: .; CDR3: CASSQDLSSGSYEQYF; DNA: TGCGCCAGCAGCCAAGATCTGAGTAGCGGGAGCTACGAGCAGTACTTC
V: TRBV6-5; D: .; J: TRBJ2-2; size: .; CDR3: CASSYSLGNGELFF; DNA: TGTGCCAGCAGTTACTCGCTCGGGAACGGGGAGCTGTTTTTT
V: TRBV19; D: .; J: TRBJ1-2; size: .; CDR3: CASSGPVGYTF; DNA: TGTGCCAGTAGTGGTCCAGTTGGCTACACCTTC